This T cell receptor (beta chain) originates from a study of Ad26.COV2.S vaccination and SARS-CoV-2 variants. Study-wide context: The donor was enrolled in the Ad26.COV2.S arm of the COV1001 trial. In the study, Ad26.COV2.S was injected intramuscularly once, or twice 56 days apart.

The treatment denotes: around 19 received Ad26.COV2.S at low or high dose, single or two shots; 5 received placebo; per-sample allocation not given. Collection of samples fell on day 63 after the first vaccine or placebo injection. Sequencing used immunoSEQ multiplex PCR; TCRdb keeps in-frame clones, though not all of them. Here the sample spans about 380,000 clones, 83% being singletons. Deletions cut 4 bases from V and 6 bases from J, with 7 bases between. CDR3 length: 11 residues. The chain couples TRBV5-3 to TRBJ2-5, with D uncertain. TRBV5-3 is classed as an ORF, of uncertain function. The sample in question was peripheral blood, obtained in a trial of Ad26.COV2.S vaccine versus placebo. The receptor was derived from a person between 18 and 59 years old who received the Ad26.COV2.S COVID-19 vaccine or a placebo. CDR3 loop: CARSGEKTQYF. The CDR3 DNA reads as TGTGCCAGAAGCGGTGAGAAGACCCAGTACTTC.